This T cell receptor beta chain emerged from a study of blood T cell repertoires in COVID-19. The wider study: Donors in the United States, Italy and Spain gave samples during acute or convalescent COVID-19. T cells, B-cell-depleted T cells, or PBMCs provided the cDNA or gDNA that served as material.

Authors' data handling: Reference gene primer amplification in the assay estimated nucleated cell counts. Method: immunoSEQ multiplex PCR; TCRdb's copy keeps in-frame clones and lacks some. The D gene and trimming were derived from the DNA, and the V and J assignments and clone size from that table. The data contain 75,000 or so clones, roughly 80% of them seen just once; the ten biggest clones take up 30% to 40%. Per germline, CDR1 SGDLS and CDR2 YYNGEE. The CDR3 extends over 17 amino acids. V lost 0 bases to trimming and J lost 5 bases, with 21 bases between them. The sequencing input was peripheral blood. This clonotype originated in a woman between 65 and 79 years old with acute or convalescent COVID-19. The J gene is TRBJ2-7, the V gene TRBV9; possibly TRBD2 for D (5 bases). For the CDR3, the DNA is TGTGCCAGCAGCGTAGAAAGGGAACTAGTCCGATCCCACGAGCAGTACTTC. It yields the protein CASSVERELVRSHEQYF. The full variable domain, rest sourced from reference TRBV9 and TRBJ2-7, is DSGVTQTPKHLITATGQRVTLRCSPRSGDLSVYWYQQSLDQGLQFLIQYYNGEERAKGNILERFSAQQFPDLHSELNLSSLELGDSALYFCASSVERELVRSHEQYFGPGTRLTVT.